Listed here are 10 T cell receptor beta chains from one sample, sequenced in a study of T cells in Graves' hyperthyroidism and ophthalmopathy. Authors of the study amplified TCR beta CDR3 regions from RNA transcripts. First-round RT-PCR targeting the TCR CDR3 was performed with the HTBI primer set. One entry per CDR3 protein results from TCRdb running MiXCR on the multiplex PCR reads. The table includes 550,000 to 600,000 distinct CDR3 sequences, 13% to 15% detected once. Sequencing was done on a sample of blood. These receptors came from a woman in her late teens or twenties with Graves' ophthalmopathy.

This clonotype was detected ten times or more. The V call is TRBV7-2, the J call TRBJ2-2, with unresolved D. The V gene lost 4 bases and the J gene lost 5 bases, with 17 bases spanning the gap. Germline loops: CDR1 SGHTA, CDR2 FQGNSA. This CDR3 has 16 residues. DNA of the CDR3: TGTGCCAGCAGCTCCTTCCCCTCCAGTGCGACCGGGGAGCTGTTTTTT. This gives the protein CASSSFPSSATGELFF.

There are a few counts of this clonotype. The J gene is TRBJ2-3, the V gene TRBV27; 10 positions match TRBD1. This CDR3 spans 15 amino acids. Trimming took 6 bases from V and 2 from J; bases not matched to a gene: 5. Germline CDR1 MNHEY, CDR2 SMNVEV (reference sequence). This chain's CDR3 is CASSQDRGDTDTQYF. The DNA for the CDR3 is TGTGCCAGCAGCCAGGACAGGGGGGACACAGATACGCAGTATTTT.

This rearrangement joins TRBV6-4 to TRBJ2-3, with D tentatively TRBD1 or TRBD2 (5 bases each). This CDR3 is 18 amino acids long. The V end was cut by 6 bases, the J end by 6 bases, with 28 bases between. Per the germline V gene, CDR1 is MRHNA and CDR2 is SNTAGT. The CDR3 nucleotides are TGTGCCAGCAGACCTTCCGGTGCTAGCCAGGGCATTGTCGATACGCAGTATTTT. Its protein is CASRPSGASQGIVDTQYF.

This clonotype was detected ten times or more. The chain has TRBV10-3 and TRBJ2-7; D tentatively fits TRBD1 or TRBD2 (6 bases each). Germline CDR1 reads ENHRY; CDR2 reads SYGVKD. The CDR3 has 15 amino acids. V lost 4 bases to trimming and J lost 4 bases, with 17 bases between them. The CDR3 DNA is TGTGCCATCAGTGGGCTCGGGGGCAAGGAGTACGAGCAGTACTTC. This encodes CAISGLGGKEYEQYF.

This clonotype occurred a few times. This rearrangement joins TRBV19 to TRBJ2-1, with 7 bases identical to TRBD2. V lost 6 bases, J lost 0 bases, and 5 bases stayed unmatched. Germline V gene data show CDR1 as LNHDA and CDR2 as SQIVND (reference sequence). The CDR3 consists of 15 residues. CDR3 sequence reads: CASRVGGSSYNEQFF. CDR3 DNA sequence: TGTGCCAGTAGAGTGGGGGGGAGCTCCTACAATGAGCAGTTCTTC.

At least ten counts were recorded for this clonotype. The chain has TRBV7-8 and TRBJ2-5; TRBD2 matches 16 bases. Germline values: CDR1 SGHVS, CDR2 FQNEAQ. The CDR3 runs 15 residues. Trimming at V came to 5 bases and at J to 7 bases, leaving 4 bases not matched to a gene. CDR3 nucleotide sequence: TGTGCCAGCAGCCCTGGGACTAGCGGGAGGGGGACCCAGTACTTC. Encoded protein: CASSPGTSGRGTQYF.

This clonotype came up many times. The chain uses TRBV4-2 and TRBJ2-5; the D call may be TRBD1 or TRBD2 (5 bases each). The CDR3 is made up of 15 amino acids. Germline V lookup: CDR1 LGHNA, CDR2 YNFKEQ. V was trimmed by 1 base and J by 5 bases, leaving 14 bases between them. CDR3: CASSQASGPAETQYF. The CDR3, as DNA: TGTGCCAGCAGCCAAGCATCGGGACCAGCGGAGACCCAGTACTTC.

This chain uses TRBV19 with TRBJ2-3; no definite D call. V was pared by 3 bases and J by 3 bases, with 7 bases between. The CDR3 has 13 amino acids. Germline assignment: CDR1 LNHDA and CDR2 SQIVND (reference sequence). In DNA form, the CDR3 reads TGTGCCAGTAGTATCAGTAGAACAGATACGCAGTATTTT. As protein: CASSISRTDTQYF.

This clonotype showed up many times. The rearrangement joins TRBV30 to TRBJ2-3; D is possibly TRBD2 (7 bases). The length of the CDR3 is 13 residues. Germline V gene lookup returns CDR1 GTSNPN and CDR2 SVGIG (reference sequence). V lost 2 bases and J lost 4, with 10 bases in between. The CDR3: CAWSWGGADTQYF. The CDR3 DNA reads TGTGCCTGGAGTTGGGGGGGCGCAGATACGCAGTATTTT. The whole variable domain, remainder taken from reference TRBV30 and TRBJ2-3, is SQTIHQWPATLVQPVGSPLSLECTVEGTSNPNLYWYRQAAGRGLQLLFYSVGIGQISSEVPQNLSASRPQDRQFILSSKKLLLSDSGFYLCAWSWGGADTQYFGPGTRLTVL.

This clonotype was seen more than once but under ten times. This sequence joins TRBV19 and TRBJ1-3, with TRBD1 identical over 7 bases. V lost 4 bases, J lost 0 bases, and 12 bases stayed unmatched. This CDR3 has 18 residues. Germline CDR1 reads LNHDA; CDR2 reads SQIVND (reference sequence). CDR3 sequence reads: CASSTDGTAFRSGNTIYF. The CDR3 nucleotides are TGTGCCAGTAGTACCGACGGGACAGCCTTTCGCTCTGGAAACACCATATATTTT.